The 5 T cell receptor beta chains in this list originate from one sample, sequenced in a study of T cell responses to AZD1222 COVID-19 vaccine. The method was immunoSEQ multiplex PCR; TCRdb's version includes in-frame clones alone and lacks a portion of them. There are some 89,000 clones in the sample; more than 70% occur only once, and 2.2% lies in the top ten. The source was peripheral blood, collected on day 0 of AZD1222 vaccination. These receptors originate from an adult in good health.

This clone was detected once. The chain uses TRBV5-1 and TRBJ1-2; 9 nucleotides align to TRBD1. The ends lost 3 bases at V and 4 bases at J; junction bases unmatched: 13. The CDR3 has 17 residues. Looked up from germline, CDR1 is SGHRS and CDR2 is YFSETQ. The CDR3 bases are TGCGCCAGCAGCTCCGGGACAGGGCCCCAGGGAGGCTATGGCTACACCTTC. Protein product: CASSSGTGPQGGYGYTF. Based on the CDR3 plus reference TRBV5-1 and TRBJ1-2, the full variable domain is KAGVTQTPRYLIKTRGQQVTLSCSPISGHRSVSWYQQTPGQGLQFLFEYFSETQRNKGNFPGRFSGRQFSNSRSEMNVSTLELGDSALYLCASSSGTGPQGGYGYTFGSGTRLTVV.

This clone is a singleton in its sample. CDR3 region: CASSLLQRDEQFF. The CDR3 DNA reads TGTGCCAGCAGTTTACTTCAAAGGGATGAGCAGTTCTTC. The chain is built from TRBV12-3 or TRBV12-4 and TRBJ2-1; D is undetermined. This CDR3 has 13 amino acids. Trimming pared 2 bases from V and 8 bases from J, leaving 10 bases between.

The rearrangement joins TRBV2 to TRBJ2-2, with 9 bases lining up with TRBD2. CDR1 and CDR2 (germline): SNHLY, FYNNEI. The CDR3 is made up of 14 amino acids. Germline trimming cut 7 bases from V and 6 bases from J; bases unmatched to any gene: 6. The CDR3 DNA is TGTGCCAGCACTGGCGGGGGGGCGTCCGGGGAGCTGTTTTTT. Encoded protein: CASTGGGASGELFF.

CDR3 in DNA: TGTGCCAGCAGCCAAGGGCCGAACGGGCTCACCGGGGAGCTGTTTTTT. Protein product: CASSQGPNGLTGELFF. The chain employs TRBV3-1 (or the pseudogene TRBV3-2) and TRBJ2-2, with D unclear. From germline, CDR1 is LGHDT and CDR2 YNNKEL (reference sequence). V gave up 1 base and J gave up 4 bases, with 13 bases separating them. This CDR3 comprises 16 residues.

The chain is built from TRBV6-5 and TRBJ2-4; 7 bases are a match to TRBD2. The junction had 3 bases not matched to a gene; V was cut back by 2 bases and J by 2 bases. Germline lookup yields CDR1 MNHEY and CDR2 SVGAGI. This CDR3 comprises 15 residues. The CDR3 loop reads CASSYGGSPKNIQYF. DNA for the CDR3: TGTGCCAGCAGTTACGGCGGGAGCCCCAAAAACATTCAGTACTTC.